This T cell receptor beta chain came from a study of shared clonotypes between healthy human individuals. V lost 4 bases and J lost 2; bases outside the gene matches: 7. Germline lookup yields CDR1 SGHDT and CDR2 YYEEEE. The CDR3 extends over 16 amino acids. This clone showed up just once. Clones were sequenced by immunoSEQ multiplex PCR, and TCRdb holds only the in-frame ones, with some missing. Among around 720,000 clones, 55% to 85% were seen once, and the ten largest hold around 2%. This sequence joins TRBV5-6 and TRBJ2-2, with 8 bases fitting TRBD1. Sequencing used memory CD4+ T cells sorted from blood. Subset of the sample: CD45RA-negative fraction. The origin of this receptor is a woman younger than 45 in good health. As DNA, the CDR3 is TGTGCCAGCAGCGCTACCGGGACAGGTAACACCGGGGAGCTGTTTTTT. Protein: CASSATGTGNTGELFF.